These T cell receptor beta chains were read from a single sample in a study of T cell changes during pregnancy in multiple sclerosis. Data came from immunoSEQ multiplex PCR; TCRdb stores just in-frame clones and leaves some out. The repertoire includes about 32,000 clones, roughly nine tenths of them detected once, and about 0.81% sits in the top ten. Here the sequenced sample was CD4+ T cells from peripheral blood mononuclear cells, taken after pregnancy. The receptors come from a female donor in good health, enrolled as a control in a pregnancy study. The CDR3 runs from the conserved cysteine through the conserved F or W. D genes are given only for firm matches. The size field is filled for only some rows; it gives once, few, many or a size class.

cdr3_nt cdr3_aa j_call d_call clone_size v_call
TGTGCCAGCAGCCTTGGGGGGGAGCGGAGCAATGAGCAGTTCTTC CASSLGGERSNEQFF TRBJ2-1 TRBD2 - TRBV4-2
TGTGCCAGCAGCGACCCCTCCCCGCGGGAGCATACCAATGAGCAGTTCTTC CASSDPSPREHTNEQFF TRBJ2-1 TRBD2 once TRBV7-9
TGTGCCAGCAGCCCTGGACAGACCCAAGAGACCCAGTACTTC CASSPGQTQETQYF TRBJ2-5 - - TRBV28
TGTGCCAGTAGGGGACATTCCCAAGAGACCCAGTACTTC CASRGHSQETQYF TRBJ2-5 - - TRBV19
TGTGCCTGGAGTGGGGACAGGGGGAATAGAGGCTACACCTTC CAWSGDRGNRGYTF TRBJ1-2 TRBD1 - TRBV30
TGTGCCAGCAGCCACGGGCGGGAGCGTCTCGGCACAGATACGCAGTATTTT CASSHGRERLGTDTQYF TRBJ2-3 TRBD2 - TRBV14
TGTGCCAGCAGCCGAGGGTCGGGCGAGACCCAGTACTTC CASSRGSGETQYF TRBJ2-5 - once TRBV7-3
TGTGCCACCAGCAGGGCGGGACTAGCTAAAGATACGCAGTATTTT CATSRAGLAKDTQYF TRBJ2-3 TRBD2 once TRBV15
TGTGCCAGCAGCTTGTACCGGGACAGAGCTAATTCACCCCTCCACTTT CASSLYRDRANSPLHF TRBJ1-6 TRBD1 once TRBV5-6
TGTGCCAGCAGCGTAGGGGTAGCGGGGGGCACAGATACGCAGTATTTT CASSVGVAGGTDTQYF TRBJ2-3 TRBD2 - TRBV9
TGCGCCAGCAGCAAGGAGGGCCCGGGAGATACGCAGTATTTT CASSKEGPGDTQYF TRBJ2-3 - - TRBV5-1
TGTGCCAGCAGCTTAGTGGCTAGCGGGAGCTACGAGCAGTACTTC CASSLVASGSYEQYF TRBJ2-7 TRBD2 - TRBV7-2
TGTGCCAGCAGACAGGGGGAACACTACAATGAGCAGTTCTTC CASRQGEHYNEQFF TRBJ2-1 TRBD1 - TRBV6-5
TGTGCCAGAATGGACAGGGTGAAGGGAGGCACCCTCCACTTT CARMDRVKGGTLHF TRBJ1-6 TRBD1 few TRBV27
TGTGCCAGCAGTTTGGGGGCGAAAAGGAGCTCCTACAATGAGCAGTTCTTC CASSLGAKRSSYNEQFF TRBJ2-1 - - TRBV27
TGTGCCAGCAGCCGCGGGGGACTAGCGGACTCCTACAATGAGCAGTTCTTC CASSRGGLADSYNEQFF TRBJ2-1 TRBD2 - TRBV9
TGTGCCAGCAGTTTCCTGGACAGCTCCTACGAGCAGTACTTC CASSFLDSSYEQYF TRBJ2-7 - - TRBV9
TGCGCCAGCAGCTTGGCCGGGACAGGGAATGGCTACACCTTC CASSLAGTGNGYTF TRBJ1-2 TRBD1 once TRBV5-1
TGTGCCAGCAGTGAAGGCCAGGGGACAGTGAACACTGAAGCTTTCTTT CASSEGQGTVNTEAFF TRBJ1-1 TRBD1 few TRBV6-1
TGTGCCAGCAGTTCACAGGGCTCCGGGGAGCTGTTTTTT CASSSQGSGELFF TRBJ2-2 - - TRBV7-2
TGTGCCAGTCGGCTTACGGGACTAGCGGGAGGGCCTCACTCCTACGAGCAGTACTTC CASRLTGLAGGPHSYEQYF TRBJ2-7 TRBD2 - TRBV28
TGTGCCAGCAGTAACGATCAGGGGCCCGGGAACTTC CASSNDQGPGNF TRBJ2-5 - - TRBV6-5
TGTGCCAGCAGTTCCCCGCGTGAGCAGTTCTTC CASSSPREQFF TRBJ2-1 - once TRBV28
TGTGCCACCCTGACAGATGTCTCCTACGAGCAGTACTTC CATLTDVSYEQYF TRBJ2-7 - - TRBV6-1
TGTGCCAGCAGCTTAGTTTCCTGGGGCCGGGAGACCCAGTACTTC CASSLVSWGRETQYF TRBJ2-5 - once TRBV7-2
TGCAGCGTTGAGCGACAGGGTGGGGAGACCCAGTACTTC CSVERQGGETQYF TRBJ2-5 TRBD1 - TRBV29-1
TGTGCCAGTAGCCAAACCCCCCCAGGTCTGAGCACAGATACGCAGTATTTT CASSQTPPGLSTDTQYF TRBJ2-3 - - TRBV19
TGTGCCAGCAGCCCATACCCGACGGGGGGTTACAATGAGCAGTTCTTC CASSPYPTGGYNEQFF TRBJ2-1 TRBD2 - TRBV7-8
TGTGCCAGCAGCCCGCCTTGGGGGAGGGGAGAGACCCAGTACTTC CASSPPWGRGETQYF TRBJ2-5 TRBD2 once TRBV7-2
TGTGCCAGCAGCTTGGGGGGACAGGGGACAGATACGCAGTATTTT CASSLGGQGTDTQYF TRBJ2-3 TRBD1 - TRBV5-6
TGTGCCAGCACCGGACGACAGCCGAACACTGAAGCTTTCTTT CASTGRQPNTEAFF TRBJ1-1 - - TRBV28
TGTGCCAGCAGCCGACAGAGCTCCTATAATTCACCCCTCCACTTT CASSRQSSYNSPLHF TRBJ1-6 - - TRBV7-2
TGTGCCAGCAGCCAAGGGAGGGGACCGTATGGCTACACCTTC CASSQGRGPYGYTF TRBJ1-2 - - TRBV5-6
TGTGCCATCAGCGCCTCCGGGACTTTAGGGAATTCACCCCTCCACTTT CAISASGTLGNSPLHF TRBJ1-6 - - TRBV10-3
TGTGCCAGCAGCCCATTTCTAGCGGGAGATTACGAGCAGTACTTC CASSPFLAGDYEQYF TRBJ2-7 TRBD2 - TRBV28
TGTGCCAGCAGTCCGACAGGGGTAAGGGAGCAGTTCTTC CASSPTGVREQFF TRBJ2-1 TRBD1 once TRBV27
TGTGCTAGTAGGACAGGGGTCTACGAGCAGTACTTC CASRTGVYEQYF TRBJ2-7 TRBD1 - TRBV12-5
TGCGCCAGCAGTCCCCTAGCCACCTACGAGCAGTACTTC CASSPLATYEQYF TRBJ2-7 - - TRBV5-1
TGTGCCAGCAGCTTAGCAGGAGGGATTAACACCGGGGAGCTGTTTTTT CASSLAGGINTGELFF TRBJ2-2 - - TRBV7-2
TGTGCTAGTGGTGCGGGGCAGAGGAAGACTGAAGCTTTCTTT CASGAGQRKTEAFF TRBJ1-1 - few TRBV12-5
TGTGCCAGCAGTTCCAGTGTGAACACTGAAGCTTTCTTT CASSSSVNTEAFF TRBJ1-1 - - TRBV27
TGTGCCAGCAGCCGGGAGCTATCGGGAGGCTACACCTTC CASSRELSGGYTF TRBJ1-2 - - TRBV11-1
TGCGCCAGCAGGGCGACTTTCGGCGAGCAGTACTTC CASRATFGEQYF TRBJ2-7 - - TRBV5-1
TGTGCCAGCAGCTTAGACTCGCCCACAGATACGCAGTATTTT CASSLDSPTDTQYF TRBJ2-3 - - TRBV7-9
TGCGCCAGCAGCTTGGAAGGGGGAATGAACACTGAAGCTTTCTTT CASSLEGGMNTEAFF TRBJ1-1 - few TRBV5-1
TGTGCCAGCAGTGACTGGGGGGGGGCAGGAGATACGCAGTATTTT CASSDWGGAGDTQYF TRBJ2-3 - - TRBV6-1
TGCAGCGTTGAAAAGGACAGGGGGCTAACTAACTATGGCTACACCTTC CSVEKDRGLTNYGYTF TRBJ1-2 TRBD1 once TRBV29-1
TGTGCCAGCAGCGTAGAGGGGGATGAGCAGTTCTTC CASSVEGDEQFF TRBJ2-1 - once TRBV9
TGTGCCAGCAGCCAAGAGCACATCACAACAGGGCACGAGCAGTACTTC CASSQEHITTGHEQYF TRBJ2-7 - - TRBV14
TGTGCCAGCAGCTTAGATTCAGGGCGCAATGAGCAGTTCTTC CASSLDSGRNEQFF TRBJ2-1 - - TRBV7-2
TGTGCCAGCTCATCCGACAGGGCCACTGAAGCTTTCTTT CASSSDRATEAFF TRBJ1-1 TRBD1 once TRBV18
TGTGCCAGCAAACCGGGGGACAGGGGAAGTGAGCAGTTCTTC CASKPGDRGSEQFF TRBJ2-1 TRBD1 few TRBV2
TGTGCCAGCAGCTTAGGTCTAGCGGGAGGCACAGATACGCAGTATTTT CASSLGLAGGTDTQYF TRBJ2-3 TRBD2 - TRBV7-3
TGTGCCAGCAGCTTTCGCCGGGACACGGTTTCGGATTCACCCCTCCACTTT CASSFRRDTVSDSPLHF TRBJ1-6 - - TRBV27
TGTGCCATCAGTGCAGGCAGCGAAGCTTTCTTT CAISAGSEAFF TRBJ1-1 - - TRBV10-3